The 15 T cell receptor beta chains listed next were all sequenced from one sample in a study of T cells in Graves' hyperthyroidism and ophthalmopathy. Regions amplified from RNA transcripts were the TCR beta CDR3 regions. RT-PCR in the first round (using the HTBI primer set) targeted the TCR CDR3. TCRdb re-called the multiplex PCR reads with MiXCR, one entry per CDR3 protein. The data hold roughly 740,000 distinct CDR3 sequences, with about a sixth observed a single time. Sample: blood. The receptors stem from a man aged 18 to 30 with Graves' hyperthyroidism.

The J gene is TRBJ2-1, the V gene TRBV11-3, with no clear D. This CDR3 has 18 residues. The germline gives CDR1 SGHNT, CDR2 YENEEA. V lost 6 bases, J lost 0 bases, and 21 bases lay in between. CDR3 protein: CASSLRPASRYSYNEQFF. In DNA, the CDR3 is TGTGCCAGCAGTCTTAGGCCAGCGAGCAGATACTCCTACAATGAGCAGTTCTTC. The full variable domain, rest sourced from reference TRBV11-3 and TRBJ2-1, is EAGVVQSPRYKIIEKKQPVAFWCNPISGHNTLYWYLQNLGQGPELLIRYENEEAVDDSQLPKDRFSAERLKGVDSTLKIQPAELGDSAVYLCASSLRPASRYSYNEQFFGPGTRLTVL.

This chain connects TRBV7-9 to TRBJ1-4, with TRBD1 identical over 9 bases. Germline lookup yields CDR1 SEHNR and CDR2 FQNEAQ (reference sequence). The J segment lost 4 bases and the V segment lost 1 base, leaving 10 bases of the junction unmatched. This CDR3 contains 18 residues. This CDR3 is CASSLDQTGTGYNEKLFF. CDR3 bases: TGTGCCAGCAGCTTAGACCAAACTGGGACAGGGTATAATGAAAAACTGTTTTTT. The full variable domain, with the rest looked up from reference TRBV7-9 and TRBJ1-4, is DTGVSQNPRHKITKRGQNVTFRCDPISEHNRLYWYRQTLGQGPEFLTYFQNEAQLEKSRLLSDRFSAERPKGSFSTLEIQRTEQGDSAMYLCASSLDQTGTGYNEKLFFGSGTQLSVL.

CDR3: CASNPGTATYEQYF. CDR3 bases: TGTGCCAGCAACCCCGGGACTGCCACCTACGAGCAGTACTTC. The J gene is TRBJ2-7, the V gene TRBV2; D is perhaps TRBD2 (6 bases). Trimming removed 7 bases from V and 2 bases from J, with 15 bases in between. The CDR3 extends over 14 amino acids. The germline gives CDR1 SNHLY, CDR2 FYNNEI. Using reference TRBV2 and TRBJ2-7 for the parts outside the CDR3, the full variable domain is EPEVTQTPSHQVTQMGQEVILRCVPISNHLYFYWYRQILGQKVEFLVSFYNNEISEKSEIFDDQFSVERPDGSNFTLKIRSTKLEDSAMYFCASNPGTATYEQYFGPGTRLTVT.

This clonotype has ten or more counts. This sequence joins TRBV29-1 and TRBJ2-1, with TRBD2 matching over 14 bases. Trimming at V came to 6 bases and at J to 6 bases, leaving 7 bases not matched to a gene. This CDR3 is 15 amino acids long. The germline CDR1 and CDR2 sequences are SQVTM and ANQGSEA. Written as DNA, the CDR3 is TGCAGCGTAGCGTCCGGGACTAGCGGGAGCAATGAGCAGTTCTTC. Amino acids: CSVASGTSGSNEQFF.

This clonotype was detected ten times or more. This chain links TRBV20-1 with TRBJ2-3; the D gene is possibly TRBD2 (5 bases). Germline CDR1 DFQATT, CDR2 SNEGSKA (reference sequence). The CDR3 consists of 15 residues. The V end lost 5 bases, the J end lost 1 base, and 16 bases lay between the germline ends. CDR3 DNA sequence: TGCAGTGCTCCCCGCGATGGTAGCGGCACAGATACGCAGTATTTT. It yields the protein CSAPRDGSGTDTQYF.

This clonotype has at least ten counts. This chain joins TRBV5-1 and TRBJ2-2; D remains unclear. Per germline, CDR1 SGHRS and CDR2 YFSETQ. This CDR3 has 14 amino acids. Trimming pared 0 bases from V and 7 bases from J, leaving 10 bases between. CDR3 in DNA: TGCGCCAGCAGCTTGGGGTCCAACTTCGGGGAGCTGTTTTTT. Its protein is CASSLGSNFGELFF. The full variable domain, rest sourced from reference TRBV5-1 and TRBJ2-2, is KAGVTQTPRYLIKTRGQQVTLSCSPISGHRSVSWYQQTPGQGLQFLFEYFSETQRNKGNFPGRFSGRQFSNSRSEMNVSTLELGDSALYLCASSLGSNFGELFFGEGSRLTVL.

This chain connects TRBV6-2 or TRBV6-3 to TRBJ2-7; possible D gene TRBD1, 6 bases. This CDR3 is 13 amino acids long. The V end was cut by 6 bases, the J end by 1 base, with 10 bases between. Germline V gene sequence: CDR1 MNHEY, CDR2 SVGEGT. CDR3 sequence (DNA): TGTGCCAGCAGACAGGGTAGATCCTACGAGCAGTACTTC. Translated, it gives CASRQGRSYEQYF.

This clonotype was recorded many times. V and J are TRBV6-1 and TRBJ1-2, with D possibly being TRBD1 (5 bases). The V gene's germline CDR1 is MNHNS and CDR2 SASEGT. Deletions cut 4 bases from V and 2 bases from J, with 11 bases between. CDR3 length equals 14 residues. In DNA, the CDR3 is TGTGCCAGCAGTGTGGCAGGGAGCAACTATGGCTACACCTTC. Translating it yields CASSVAGSNYGYTF.

The chain joins TRBV20-1 to TRBJ2-7; D possibly corresponds to TRBD2 (6 bases). The CDR3 contains 13 residues. The V end was cut by 6 bases, the J end by 0 bases, with 12 bases between. The germline CDR1 and CDR2 sequences are DFQATT and SNEGSKA (reference sequence). The CDR3 here is CSARRGGSYEQYF. DNA for the CDR3: TGCAGTGCAAGAAGGGGAGGCTCCTACGAGCAGTACTTC.

This clonotype was recorded a few times. The chain couples TRBV4-2 to TRBJ1-2; tentatively, D is TRBD1 (6 bases). CDR3 length: 16 residues. CDR1 and CDR2 (germline): LGHNA, YNFKEQ. V lost 0 bases and J lost 7, with 18 bases in between. The CDR3: CASSQDSDRLILGYTF. Written as DNA, the CDR3 is TGTGCCAGCAGCCAAGATTCGGACAGACTCATACTTGGCTACACCTTC.

In this sample, this clonotype turned up a few times. The chain is built from TRBV28 and TRBJ2-7; no clear D gene. Deletions cut 8 bases from V and 0 bases from J, with 23 bases between. Germline assignment: CDR1 MDHEN and CDR2 SYDVKM. The CDR3 contains 17 residues. The CDR3 spells CASPSAGVYLSSYEQYF. In DNA form, the CDR3 reads TGTGCCAGCCCATCTGCCGGAGTCTACCTAAGCTCCTACGAGCAGTACTTC.

This clonotype has ten or more counts. The V and J genes are TRBV7-3 and TRBJ1-1; D gene unclear. The CDR3 runs 13 residues. Looked up from germline, CDR1 is SGHTA and CDR2 is FQGTGA. V was shortened by 2 bases and J by 11 bases, with 15 bases between the two germline ends. The CDR3 sequence is CASSLGLGGEAFF. The CDR3 DNA is TGTGCCAGCAGCTTAGGCTTGGGCGGTGAGGCTTTCTTT.

The V and J genes are TRBV3-1 and TRBJ2-7; D might be TRBD2 (5 bases). V lost 2 bases and J 0 bases, leaving 11 bases between the germline ends. CDR1 and CDR2 (germline): LGHDT, YNNKEL (reference sequence). This CDR3 is built from 15 residues. The CDR3 nucleotides are TGTGCCAGCAGCCAATGGCTGGACTCCTCCTACGAGCAGTACTTC. Its translation: CASSQWLDSSYEQYF.

This clonotype came up many times. The chain carries TRBV3-1 and TRBJ1-2, with no clear D. This CDR3 contains 11 residues. Germline CDR1 and CDR2: LGHDT and YNNKEL (reference sequence). Trimming cost V 0 bases and J 7 bases, with 3 bases left between them. As DNA, the CDR3 is TGTGCCAGCAGCCAAGAAGGTGGCTACACCTTC. It encodes CASSQEGGYTF.

This clonotype has at least ten counts. The V gene is TRBV6-6, the J gene TRBJ1-2; D uncertain. Trimming removed 0 bases from V and 7 bases from J, with 9 bases in between. The CDR3 runs 13 residues. The V gene's germline CDR1 is MNHNY and CDR2 SVGAGI (reference sequence). CDR3 sequence reads: CASSYSIGPGYTF. Here the CDR3 DNA reads TGTGCCAGCAGTTACTCGATCGGTCCTGGCTACACCTTC.